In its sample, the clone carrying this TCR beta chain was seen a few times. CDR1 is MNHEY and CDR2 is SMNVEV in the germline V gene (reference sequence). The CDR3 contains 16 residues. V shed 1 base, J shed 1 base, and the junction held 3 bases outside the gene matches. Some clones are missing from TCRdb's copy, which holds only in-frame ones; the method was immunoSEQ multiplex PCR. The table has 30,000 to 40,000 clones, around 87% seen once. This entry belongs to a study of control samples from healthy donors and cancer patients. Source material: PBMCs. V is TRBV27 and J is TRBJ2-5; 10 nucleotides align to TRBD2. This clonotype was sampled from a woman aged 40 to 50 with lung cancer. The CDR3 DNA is TGTGCCAGCAGTTTATATAGCGGGGGGTCCCAAGAGACCCAGTACTTC. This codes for CASSLYSGGSQETQYF.